These T cell receptor beta chains were read from a single sample in a study of post-analysis software for immune sequencing data. From the PCR reads, TCRdb called clonotypes with MiXCR, one entry per CDR3 protein. The data hold 750,000 to 950,000 distinct CDR3 sequences, with around 46% observed a single time. Source material: blood. Source of these receptors: a girl between 5 and 17 years old with multiple sclerosis. The CDR3 runs from the conserved cysteine through the conserved F or W. Fields, in order: J gene, V gene, clone size, D gene, CDR3 protein, CDR3 DNA. A D gene is named only where the DNA matches it firmly. Clone size is stated in some rows and not others, as once, few, many or a class when expanded.

j_call: TRBJ2-6
v_call: TRBV20-1
clone_size: few
d_call: .
cdr3_aa: CSAAQTSTGANVLTF
cdr3_nt: TGCAGTGCTGCCCAAACTAGCACTGGGGCCAACGTCCTGACTTTC

j_call: TRBJ1-2
v_call: TRBV5-6
clone_size: few
d_call: .
cdr3_aa: CASSLSAREHGYTF
cdr3_nt: TGTGCCAGCAGCTTGTCTGCCAGGGAGCATGGCTACACCTTC

j_call: TRBJ2-7
v_call: TRBV20-1
clone_size: .
d_call: .
cdr3_aa: CSARRRESLYEQYF
cdr3_nt: TGCAGTGCAAGGCGGCGGGAAAGCCTATACGAGCAGTACTTC

j_call: TRBJ1-4
v_call: TRBV7-9
clone_size: .
d_call: TRBD1
cdr3_aa: CAGEQGSNEKLFF
cdr3_nt: TGTGCCGGAGAACAGGGGTCTAATGAAAAACTGTTTTTT

j_call: TRBJ2-3
v_call: TRBV29-1
clone_size: .
d_call: .
cdr3_aa: CSVGRTLQTKDQYF
cdr3_nt: TGCAGCGTTGGGCGGACTCTCCAAACCAAAGACCAGTATTTT

j_call: TRBJ2-3
v_call: TRBV20-1
clone_size: .
d_call: TRBD2
cdr3_aa: CSARDRALAGAPDTQYF
cdr3_nt: TGCAGTGCTAGAGATCGGGCACTAGCGGGAGCGCCAGATACGCAGTATTTT

j_call: TRBJ2-1
v_call: TRBV11-1
clone_size: few
d_call: .
cdr3_aa: CASSEGQAHEQFF
cdr3_nt: TGTGCCAGCAGCGAGGGGCAGGCGCATGAGCAGTTCTTC

j_call: TRBJ1-5
v_call: TRBV12-3/TRBV12-4
clone_size: .
d_call: .
cdr3_aa: CASSPGAGQMSHSNQPQHF
cdr3_nt: TGTGCCAGCAGTCCGGGAGCGGGACAAATGAGTCATAGCAATCAGCCCCAGCATTTT

j_call: TRBJ2-7
v_call: TRBV24-1
clone_size: .
d_call: .
cdr3_aa: CATSDPPRGLSYEQYF
cdr3_nt: TGTGCCACCAGTGATCCGCCCAGGGGTCTATCCTACGAGCAGTACTTC

j_call: TRBJ2-7
v_call: TRBV20-1
clone_size: .
d_call: .
cdr3_aa: CSATQGGPYEQYF
cdr3_nt: TGCAGTGCTACGCAAGGTGGCCCCTACGAGCAGTACTTC

j_call: TRBJ2-7
v_call: TRBV5-1
clone_size: .
d_call: TRBD2
cdr3_aa: CASSPGGNSGRAYEQYF
cdr3_nt: TGCGCCAGCAGCCCCGGAGGCAATAGCGGGAGAGCCTACGAGCAGTACTTC

j_call: TRBJ2-3
v_call: TRBV7-9
clone_size: few
d_call: .
cdr3_aa: CASSPGRASKDTQYF
cdr3_nt: TGTGCCAGCAGCCCAGGACGGGCTAGCAAGGATACGCAGTATTTT

j_call: TRBJ2-7
v_call: TRBV12-3/TRBV12-4
clone_size: .
d_call: TRBD2
cdr3_aa: CASREGGGSYEQYF
cdr3_nt: TGTGCCAGCCGGGAGGGGGGCGGTTCCTACGAGCAGTACTTC

j_call: TRBJ1-2
v_call: TRBV12-3/TRBV12-4
clone_size: .
d_call: .
cdr3_aa: CASSLVPDSLYGYTF
cdr3_nt: TGTGCCAGCAGTTTAGTTCCGGACAGTCTCTATGGCTACACCTTC

j_call: TRBJ2-5
v_call: TRBV15
clone_size: .
d_call: TRBD1
cdr3_aa: CATSRTGTAQETQYF
cdr3_nt: TGTGCCACCAGCAGAACCGGGACAGCCCAAGAGACCCAGTACTTC

j_call: TRBJ2-1
v_call: TRBV20-1
clone_size: .
d_call: .
cdr3_aa: CSARTNYNEQFF
cdr3_nt: TGCAGTGCAAGGACTAATTACAATGAGCAGTTCTTC

j_call: TRBJ2-5
v_call: TRBV20-1
clone_size: .
d_call: TRBD1
cdr3_aa: CSATAGTGGQETQYF
cdr3_nt: TGCAGTGCTACCGCCGGGACAGGGGGTCAAGAGACCCAGTACTTC

j_call: TRBJ1-2
v_call: TRBV29-1
clone_size: .
d_call: .
cdr3_aa: CSVARDPYGYTF
cdr3_nt: TGCAGCGTTGCCAGGGATCCCTATGGCTACACCTTC

j_call: TRBJ2-1
v_call: TRBV29-1
clone_size: few
d_call: .
cdr3_aa: CSAHYNEQFF
cdr3_nt: TGCAGCGCCCACTACAATGAGCAGTTCTTC

j_call: TRBJ2-5
v_call: TRBV5-4
clone_size: .
d_call: .
cdr3_aa: CASSFGREETQYF
cdr3_nt: TGTGCCAGCAGCTTCGGCAGGGAAGAGACCCAGTACTTC

j_call: TRBJ2-7
v_call: TRBV29-1
clone_size: few
d_call: .
cdr3_aa: CSVELPGADYEQYF
cdr3_nt: TGCAGCGTTGAACTGCCGGGAGCAGACTACGAGCAGTACTTC

j_call: TRBJ1-1
v_call: TRBV6-5
clone_size: .
d_call: .
cdr3_aa: CASIGGVVTEAFF
cdr3_nt: TGTGCCAGCATTGGGGGCGTTGTCACTGAAGCTTTCTTT

j_call: TRBJ2-1
v_call: TRBV10-3
clone_size: .
d_call: .
cdr3_aa: CAISEGRDPYNEQFF
cdr3_nt: TGTGCCATCAGTGAGGGACGGGACCCCTACAATGAGCAGTTCTTC

j_call: TRBJ2-7
v_call: TRBV28
clone_size: .
d_call: .
cdr3_aa: CASSLVSTGYEQYF
cdr3_nt: TGTGCCAGCAGTTTAGTGAGTACTGGATACGAGCAGTACTTC

j_call: TRBJ2-3
v_call: TRBV5-1
clone_size: few
d_call: .
cdr3_aa: CASRTQEADTQYF
cdr3_nt: TGCGCCAGCAGAACCCAAGAGGCAGATACGCAGTATTTT

j_call: TRBJ2-5
v_call: TRBV7-2
clone_size: once
d_call: .
cdr3_aa: CASSSGWGQETQYF
cdr3_nt: TGTGCCAGCAGCTCTGGGTGGGGGCAGGAGACCCAGTACTTC

j_call: TRBJ2-1
v_call: TRBV29-1
clone_size: few
d_call: TRBD2
cdr3_aa: CSVEQGLAGVGDEQFF
cdr3_nt: TGCAGCGTTGAACAAGGACTAGCGGGAGTTGGGGATGAGCAGTTCTTC

j_call: TRBJ1-2
v_call: TRBV25-1
clone_size: few
d_call: .
cdr3_aa: CASSEMINYGYTF
cdr3_nt: TGTGCCAGCAGTGAAATGATTAACTATGGCTACACCTTC

j_call: TRBJ2-7
v_call: TRBV7-8
clone_size: .
d_call: TRBD2
cdr3_aa: CASSPESGATSGSNLYEQYF
cdr3_nt: TGTGCCAGCAGCCCAGAGTCCGGGGCGACTAGCGGGAGTAACCTGTACGAGCAGTACTTC

j_call: TRBJ2-7
v_call: TRBV7-2
clone_size: .
d_call: .
cdr3_aa: CASSFTKFYEQYF
cdr3_nt: TGTGCCAGCAGCTTCACGAAATTCTACGAGCAGTACTTC

j_call: TRBJ2-5
v_call: TRBV29-1
clone_size: .
d_call: TRBD2
cdr3_aa: CSAQKSGSGNEQYF
cdr3_nt: TGCAGCGCCCAAAAAAGCGGGAGCGGCAATGAGCAGTACTTC

j_call: TRBJ2-3
v_call: TRBV12-3/TRBV12-4
clone_size: few
d_call: .
cdr3_aa: CASSLLSSDTQYF
cdr3_nt: TGTGCCAGCAGTTTATTGAGTTCCGATACGCAGTATTTT

j_call: TRBJ1-2
v_call: TRBV7-8
clone_size: .
d_call: TRBD1
cdr3_aa: CASTSGQKTYGYTF
cdr3_nt: TGTGCCAGCACCTCGGGACAGAAGACCTATGGCTACACCTTC

j_call: TRBJ2-1
v_call: TRBV7-2
clone_size: few
d_call: .
cdr3_aa: CASTPTLQEQFF
cdr3_nt: TGTGCCAGCACCCCAACGTTACAGGAGCAGTTCTTC

j_call: TRBJ2-7
v_call: TRBV29-1
clone_size: once
d_call: TRBD2
cdr3_aa: CSVEDQAGGLHDEQYF
cdr3_nt: TGCAGCGTTGAAGATCAAGCGGGGGGCCTTCACGACGAGCAGTACTTC

j_call: TRBJ2-1
v_call: TRBV21-1
clone_size: .
d_call: .
cdr3_aa: CASSKRVLGSYRDEQFF
cdr3_nt: TGTGCCAGCAGCAAACGGGTCCTGGGTAGCTATCGTGATGAGCAGTTCTTC

j_call: TRBJ2-3
v_call: TRBV12-3/TRBV12-4
clone_size: few
d_call: .
cdr3_aa: CASSPTPLGTTTQYF
cdr3_nt: TGTGCCAGCAGCCCAACCCCCCTGGGGACCACCACGCAGTATTTT

j_call: TRBJ2-1
v_call: TRBV12-3/TRBV12-4
clone_size: .
d_call: .
cdr3_aa: CASTKLGTYNEQFF
cdr3_nt: TGTGCCAGCACTAAACTGGGGACCTACAATGAGCAGTTCTTC

j_call: TRBJ2-4
v_call: TRBV15
clone_size: many
d_call: .
cdr3_aa: CATSNPGAFRGIQYF
cdr3_nt: TGTGCCACCAGCAACCCCGGGGCTTTTCGGGGCATTCAGTACTTC